These 8 T cell receptor beta chains share one sample of origin, sequenced in a study of T cell responses to AZD1222 COVID-19 vaccine. Assay used: immunoSEQ multiplex PCR; TCRdb lists only in-frame clones, some missing. Of 250,000 to 300,000 clones listed, about 94% are singletons. Sequencing used peripheral blood, obtained 28 days after the second AZD1222 dose. These receptors were obtained from an adult who received the AZD1222 COVID-19 vaccine.

The rearrangement uses TRBV11-3 and TRBJ2-4; no reliable D call. This CDR3 has 11 amino acids. CDR1 and CDR2 from the germline V gene are SGHNT and YENEEA. Trimming took off 10 bases at V and 10 bases at J, with 14 bases between the two ends. The CDR3 bases are TGTGCCACCCCGGGTGTGATAATTCAGTACTTC. Translated: CATPGVIIQYF.

The gene calls are TRBV19 and TRBJ2-2; D tentatively reads TRBD1 or TRBD2 (6 bases each). CDR3 size: 14 residues. Germline assignment: CDR1 LNHDA and CDR2 SQIVND (reference sequence). With 6 bases removed from V and 3 bases from J, the gap between germline ends came to 11 bases. The CDR3 DNA follows: TGTGCCAGTAGAGAAGGGGGGTACACCGGGGAGCTGTTTTTT. Amino acid sequence: CASREGGYTGELFF.

The chain is built from TRBV7-3 and TRBJ1-1; tentatively, D is TRBD1 (6 bases). The germline V gene encodes CDR1 SGHTA and CDR2 FQGTGA. The CDR3 runs to 13 residues. V lost 5 bases and J 7 bases, leaving 14 bases between the germline ends. In nucleotides, the CDR3 is TGTGCCAGCAGCCAACAGGGTTGGGATGAAGCTTTCTTT. Protein: CASSQQGWDEAFF.

V and J are TRBV5-1 and TRBJ2-1; D unresolved. The CDR3 loop spans 11 amino acids. Trimming shortened V by 5 bases and J by 5 bases, and 5 bases separated the two germline ends. CDR1 SGHRS and CDR2 YFSETQ come from the germline V gene. The CDR3 nucleotides are TGCGCCAGCAGGGTAAACAATGAGCAGTTCTTC. Its translation is CASRVNNEQFF.

The J gene is TRBJ1-2, the V gene TRBV28; maybe TRBD1 (5 bases). From germline, CDR1 is MDHEN and CDR2 SYDVKM. CDR3 length: 15 amino acids. Trimming stripped 1 base from V and 4 bases from J, with 13 bases between. CDR3 nucleotides: TGTGCCAGCAGTTTATCCCCAGGGCGAGGCTATGGCTACACCTTC. Amino acids: CASSLSPGRGYGYTF.

This sequence joins TRBV7-2 and TRBJ1-5, with a tentative D call TRBD1 (5 bases). The CDR3 runs 18 residues. Germline loops: CDR1 SGHTA, CDR2 FQGNSA. Trimming stripped 4 bases from V and 1 base from J, with 20 bases between. The CDR3 DNA reads as TGTGCCAGCAGCTCCGGGGGTCTATGGGACCGAAGCAATCAGCCCCAGCATTTT. Its translation is CASSSGGLWDRSNQPQHF.

The rearrangement links TRBV4-2 to TRBJ2-4, with D possibly being TRBD1 or TRBD2 (5 bases each). V lost 0 bases and J 4 bases, leaving 10 bases between the germline ends. Germline-derived CDR1 and CDR2 are LGHNA and YNFKEQ. The CDR3 has 15 amino acids. CDR3 DNA sequence: TGTGCCAGCAGCCAAGAGGGACGGCCTAAAAACATTCAGTACTTC. This sequence encodes CASSQEGRPKNIQYF.

In this sample, this clone turned up a few times. This sequence joins TRBV5-1 and TRBJ1-6; D might be TRBD1 (5 bases). Germline V gene sequence: CDR1 SGHRS, CDR2 YFSETQ. Trimming stripped 0 bases from V and 7 bases from J, with 8 bases between. The CDR3 has 14 amino acids. CDR3 DNA sequence: TGCGCCAGCAGCTTGGGGGGCCTGAATTCACCCCTCCACTTT. Amino acid sequence: CASSLGGLNSPLHF.